This T cell receptor beta chain is from a study of T cell changes during pregnancy in multiple sclerosis. Using immunoSEQ multiplex PCR, the repertoire was profiled, and TCRdb retains in-frame clones only, with some absent. The sample carries approximately 41,000 clones, about 94% recorded once. The CDR3 sequence is 16 residues long. V lost 4 bases to trimming and J lost 4 bases; unmatched junction nucleotides: 13. Germline CDR1 is SGHRS and CDR2 is YFSETQ. The sample in question was CD8+ T cells from peripheral blood mononuclear cells, obtained in the third trimester of pregnancy. The origin of this receptor is a female donor with multiple sclerosis, enrolled in a pregnancy study. This chain links TRBV5-1 with TRBJ2-7; 8 bases line up with TRBD1. The CDR3 reads CASSQRTGPIRYEQYF. CDR3 nucleotides: TGCGCCAGCAGCCAGAGGACAGGGCCCATTCGGTACGAGCAGTACTTC.